These 18 T cell receptor beta chains came from one sample sequenced in a study of blood T cell repertoires in COVID-19. The table came from immunoSEQ multiplex PCR; TCRdb's copy has only in-frame clones and leaves some out. This repertoire shows tens of thousands of clones, 70% to 90% found once; its top ten account for around 12%. Material: peripheral blood. The receptors come from a human donor in a cohort sampled during active COVID-19.

The chain combines TRBV7-8 with TRBJ2-7, with a possible D match to TRBD2 (7 bases). Germline assignment: CDR1 SGHVS and CDR2 FQNEAQ. This CDR3 is built from 14 residues. The V and J ends lost 5 bases and 8 bases respectively, with 19 bases between them. The CDR3 region is CASSLSGGPLQQYF. CDR3 nucleotides: TGTGCCAGCAGCCTGTCGGGGGGCCCACTGCAGCAGTACTTC. Drawing the rest from reference TRBV7-8 and TRBJ2-7, the complete variable domain is GAGVSQSPRYKVAKRGQDVALRCDPISGHVSLFWYQQALGQGPEFLTYFQNEAQLDKSGLPSDRFFAERPEGSVSTLKIQRTQQEDSAVYLCASSLSGGPLQQYFGPGTRLTVT.

This clone was counted a single time. V gene TRBV9 combines with J gene TRBJ2-5, with 7 bases identical to TRBD1. Germline lookup yields CDR1 SGDLS and CDR2 YYNGEE. V trimming: 7 bases; J trimming: 2 bases; junction bases outside the gene matches: 11. The CDR3 totals 15 residues. Here the CDR3 reads CASGETGESQETQYF. The CDR3 coding sequence is TGTGCCAGCGGGGAAACAGGGGAAAGTCAAGAGACCCAGTACTTC.

The chain links TRBV29-1 to TRBJ2-3, with D tentatively TRBD2 (5 bases). V was pared by 3 bases and J by 1 base, with 8 bases between. The CDR3 consists of 13 residues. The germline V gene encodes CDR1 SQVTM and CDR2 ANQGSEA. This CDR3 is CSVDPGGTDTQYF. CDR3 sequence (DNA): TGCAGCGTTGATCCCGGGGGCACAGATACGCAGTATTTT.

The chain carries TRBV3-1 (or the pseudogene TRBV3-2) and TRBJ2-7; D is ambiguous. V was clipped by 1 base and J by 1 base, with 11 bases between them. The germline CDR1 and CDR2 sequences are LGHDT and YNNKEL (reference sequence). This CDR3 has 15 residues. CDR3 region: CASSQAPDGSYEQYF. In DNA form, the CDR3 reads TGTGCCAGCAGCCAAGCTCCCGACGGGTCCTACGAGCAGTACTTC.

The V gene is TRBV7-8, the J gene TRBJ2-6; D is ambiguous. The germline V gene encodes CDR1 SGHVS and CDR2 FQNEAQ. CDR3 length: 12 residues. V lost 6 bases and J lost 4, with 4 bases in between. In nucleotides, the CDR3 is TGTGCCAGCAGTTCGGGGGCCAACGTCCTGACTTTC. It is translated as CASSSGANVLTF.

The chain combines TRBV11-1 with TRBJ2-7, with D tentatively TRBD2 (6 bases). Trimming pared 1 base from V and 7 bases from J, leaving 8 bases between. This CDR3 contains 12 residues. The germline CDR1 and CDR2 sequences are SGHAT and FQDESV (reference sequence). The CDR3 region has the DNA TGTGCCAGCAGCTTAGAGGGAGGAGAGCAGTACTTC. It is translated as CASSLEGGEQYF.

The chain uses TRBV14 and TRBJ1-1; a possible D gene is TRBD1 (6 bases). The V end was cut by 1 base, the J end by 8 bases, with 11 bases between. Germline assignment: CDR1 SGHDN and CDR2 FVKESK. The CDR3 consists of 13 residues. CDR3 DNA: TGTGCCAGCAGCCAAGTTACAGGGACCGAAGCTTTCTTT. Translation gives CASSQVTGTEAFF.

This chain joins TRBV4-2 and TRBJ1-1; D is uncertain. Germline values: CDR1 LGHNA, CDR2 YNFKEQ. V was cut by 6 bases and J by 0 bases, with 8 bases left in between. The CDR3 totals 13 residues. CDR3 protein: CASRPKMNTEAFF. CDR3 coding DNA: TGTGCCAGCAGGCCTAAGATGAACACTGAAGCTTTCTTT.

The chain links TRBV7-2 to TRBJ1-6; no reliable D call. The CDR3 is 14 residues long. Germline V gene sequence: CDR1 SGHTA, CDR2 FQGNSA. Between the trimmed V and J ends, which lost 1 base and 5 bases, there was a span of 6 bases. The CDR3 spells CASSLELNNSPLHF. The CDR3 coding sequence is TGTGCCAGCAGCTTAGAGCTGAATAATTCACCCCTCCACTTT.

J is TRBJ2-7 and V is TRBV28, with TRBD1 as a possible D gene (7 bases). The germline V gene encodes CDR1 MDHEN and CDR2 SYDVKM. This CDR3 has 15 amino acids. Trimming removed 8 bases at V and 2 bases at J, with 19 bases between. The CDR3 nucleotides are TGTGCCAGCTACCGGAGACAGGGACTCACCTACGAGCAGTACTTC. It translates to CASYRRQGLTYEQYF.

This sequence joins TRBV30 and TRBJ1-1; D is possibly TRBD1 (5 bases). Trimming shortened V by 2 bases and J by 4 bases, and 11 bases separated the two germline ends. The CDR3 has 13 amino acids. Germline V gene lookup returns CDR1 GTSNPN and CDR2 SVGIG (reference sequence). DNA for the CDR3: TGTGCCTGGAGTTCGGCAGGGTCCACTGAAGCTTTCTTT. It specifies CAWSSAGSTEAFF.

V gene TRBV28 combines with J gene TRBJ1-3; unclear D gene. Germline V gene data show CDR1 as MDHEN and CDR2 as SYDVKM. Trimming pared 5 bases from V and 0 bases from J, leaving 11 bases between. The length of the CDR3 is 15 residues. The CDR3 nucleotides are TGTGCCAGCAGTACCGCGGGCAGCTCTGGAAACACCATATATTTT. It encodes CASSTAGSSGNTIYF.

This chain uses TRBV27 with TRBJ1-6, with D uncertain. V lost 3 bases to trimming and J lost 5 bases, with 8 bases between them. The CDR3 is 14 amino acids. CDR1 is MNHEY, CDR2 SMNVEV, per germline (reference sequence). In nucleotides, the CDR3 is TGTGCCAGCAGTTTCGGGAGGCATAATTCACCCCTCCACTTT. As protein: CASSFGRHNSPLHF.

This clone has just one count. The V gene is TRBV30, the J gene TRBJ1-5; D possibly corresponds to TRBD1 (6 bases). Germline values: CDR1 GTSNPN, CDR2 SVGIG (reference sequence). This CDR3 is 14 amino acids long. V was cut by 2 bases and J by 2 bases, with 10 bases left in between. The CDR3 DNA follows: TGTGCCTGGAGTCAGCCAGGGGGCAATCAGCCCCAGCATTTT. Translation gives CAWSQPGGNQPQHF.

This chain uses TRBV2 with TRBJ1-5; D perhaps matches TRBD1 (6 bases). Germline V gene data show CDR1 as SNHLY and CDR2 as FYNNEI. Trimming stripped 2 bases from V and 0 bases from J, with 8 bases between. CDR3 length: 15 residues. CDR3 sequence (DNA): TGTGCCAGCAGTGAACAGGGGTTTAGCAATCAGCCCCAGCATTTT. Its protein is CASSEQGFSNQPQHF. Variable domain in full (rest from reference TRBV2 and TRBJ1-5): EPEVTQTPSHQVTQMGQEVILRCVPISNHLYFYWYRQILGQKVEFLVSFYNNEISEKSEIFDDQFSVERPDGSNFTLKIRSTKLEDSAMYFCASSEQGFSNQPQHFGDGTRLSIL.

The chain has TRBV10-3 and TRBJ2-3, with D tentatively TRBD2 (7 bases). Germline V gene sequence: CDR1 ENHRY, CDR2 SYGVKD. CDR3 length equals 17 residues. Between the trimmed V and J ends, which lost 3 bases and 0 bases, there was a span of 16 bases. The CDR3, as DNA: TGTGCCATCAGTGAAAGGGGGAGGGGTTTTAGCACAGATACGCAGTATTTT. As protein: CAISERGRGFSTDTQYF.

The J gene is TRBJ1-1, the V gene TRBV5-4, with TRBD1 identical over 12 bases. Germline-derived CDR1 and CDR2 are SGHNT and YYREEE (reference sequence). The V and J ends lost 6 bases and 2 bases, in that order; junction bases with no gene match: 8. CDR3 length: 16 amino acids. Written as DNA, the CDR3 is TGTGCCAGCACGTTCCGGGACAGGGGGCACAACACTGAAGCTTTCTTT. This gives the protein CASTFRDRGHNTEAFF.

The chain links TRBV5-6 to TRBJ2-7; possibly TRBD1 for D (5 bases). CDR3 length equals 14 residues. The germline V and J ends were trimmed by 1 base and 5 bases, with 13 bases remaining between them. Germline V lookup: CDR1 SGHDT, CDR2 YYEEEE. In nucleotides, the CDR3 is TGTGCCAGCAGCTTGTGGGGCAGGGCCCACGAGCAGTACTTC. It encodes CASSLWGRAHEQYF.